This TCR beta chain stems from a study of blood T cell repertoires in COVID-19. Authors' methods: The authors estimated nucleated cell counts from reference gene primer amplification. The assay was immunoSEQ multiplex PCR, and TCRdb's table has in-frame clones only and misses some. That table furnishes V, J and clone size, whereas the DNA furnished D and trimming. The profile shows around 460,000 clones, roughly 89% of them singletons. J lost 7 bases, V lost 0 bases, and 8 bases had no gene match. The CDR3 contains 16 residues. The germline CDR1 and CDR2 sequences are LGHDT and YNNKEL (reference sequence).

Material for sequencing was peripheral blood. The receptor was isolated from a man aged 18-30 years with COVID-19, enrolled during active disease. The chain is built from TRBV3-1 (or the pseudogene TRBV3-2) and TRBJ2-1, with 8 nucleotides matching TRBD2. The CDR3: CASSQDRGVAGNEQFF. In DNA form, the CDR3 reads TGTGCCAGCAGCCAAGATAGGGGGGTAGCGGGAAATGAGCAGTTCTTC.